The 25 T cell receptor beta chains below come from one sample, sequenced in a study of cytomegalovirus exposure and HLA in healthy donors. PCR primers comprised 60 Vbeta and 13 Jbeta primers. Libraries were prepared by immunoSEQ multiplex PCR; TCRdb keeps only in-frame clonotypes and omits some of them. The sample carries about 170,000 clones, 82% recorded once. The specimen sequenced was PBMCs. These receptors all come from a girl under 10 years old in good health and CMV-seropositive.

The rearrangement uses TRBV28 and TRBJ2-7; no clear D. V dropped 3 bases and J dropped 0 bases, with 12 bases sitting between them. This CDR3 is 15 amino acids long. The V gene's germline CDR1 is MDHEN and CDR2 SYDVKM. This CDR3 reads CASSFSDGYSYEQYF. In nucleotides, the CDR3 is TGTGCCAGCAGTTTTTCAGACGGGTACTCCTACGAGCAGTACTTC.

This clone appeared once. The J gene is TRBJ2-7, the V gene TRBV6-1, with D perhaps matching TRBD1 (6 bases). Per germline, CDR1 MNHNS and CDR2 SASEGT. The CDR3 runs to 15 residues. The germline V and J ends were trimmed by 6 bases and 1 base, with 16 bases remaining between them. The CDR3 protein is CASRDGPTGSYEQYF. DNA for the CDR3: TGTGCCAGCAGGGACGGACCTACAGGGTCCTACGAGCAGTACTTC.

This clone is a singleton in its sample. This rearrangement joins TRBV4-1 to TRBJ2-5; D call uncertain. The CDR3 sequence is 15 residues long. Trimming removed 0 bases from V and 1 base from J, with 9 bases in between. CDR1 MGHRA and CDR2 YSYEKL come from the germline V gene. The CDR3 DNA reads as TGCGCCAGCAGCCAAGATGCTAACCGCCAAGAGACCCAGTACTTC. Amino acid sequence: CASSQDANRQETQYF.

This clone was recorded a few times. The V call is TRBV29-1, the J call TRBJ2-7, with TRBD2 matching 14 bases. The V and J ends lost 5 bases and 10 bases, in that order; junction bases with no gene match: 13. This CDR3 has 15 amino acids. Germline V gene sequence: CDR1 SQVTM, CDR2 ANQGSEA. CDR3 bases: TGCAGCGTTATCGGACTAGCGGGAGGATATGGCGAACAGTACTTC. It translates to CSVIGLAGGYGEQYF.

This chain uses TRBV2 with TRBJ2-1; 8 bases fit TRBD2. Trimming at V came to 4 bases and at J to 7 bases, leaving 9 bases not matched to a gene. This CDR3 is 15 amino acids long. From germline, CDR1 is SNHLY and CDR2 FYNNEI. CDR3 in amino acids: CASSGTQREMNEQFF. The CDR3 DNA reads TGTGCCAGCAGTGGAACCCAGCGGGAGATGAATGAGCAGTTCTTC.

The chain is built from TRBV5-4 and TRBJ1-1; D is unresolved. The CDR3 loop spans 13 amino acids. The V gene lost 6 bases and the J gene lost 6 bases, with 15 bases spanning the gap. CDR1 and CDR2 (germline): SGHNT, YYREEE (reference sequence). CDR3 amino acids: CASTPGGPAEAFF. DNA for the CDR3: TGTGCCAGCACCCCGGGCGGGCCAGCTGAAGCTTTCTTT.

The genes are TRBV9 and TRBJ2-2; tentatively, D is TRBD2 (5 bases). V lost 0 bases, J lost 7 bases, and 13 bases lay in between. There are 15 residues in the CDR3. The V gene's germline CDR1 is SGDLS and CDR2 YYNGEE. The CDR3 protein is CASSVVGLAGGELFF. The CDR3 region has the DNA TGTGCCAGCAGCGTAGTTGGCCTAGCTGGCGGGGAGCTGTTTTTT. Combining the CDR3 with reference TRBV9 and TRBJ2-2 gives the whole variable domain DSGVTQTPKHLITATGQRVTLRCSPRSGDLSVYWYQQSLDQGLQFLIQYYNGEERAKGNILERFSAQQFPDLHSELNLSSLELGDSALYFCASSVVGLAGGELFFGEGSRLTVL.

The V call is TRBV30, the J call TRBJ1-1, with D perhaps matching TRBD1 (5 bases). V was pared by 0 bases and J by 3 bases, with 11 bases between. CDR1 and CDR2 (germline): GTSNPN, SVGIG (reference sequence). CDR3 length: 14 residues. Written as DNA, the CDR3 is TGTGCCTGGAGTGTACGGGGGGACCACACTGAAGCTTTCTTT. This sequence encodes CAWSVRGDHTEAFF.

Only a few counts were recorded for this clone. The chain uses TRBV30 and TRBJ2-1, with 7 nucleotides matching TRBD2. This CDR3 has 15 amino acids. Trimming took 0 bases from V and 1 from J; bases not matched to a gene: 3. Germline CDR1 reads GTSNPN; CDR2 reads SVGIG (reference sequence). Written as DNA, the CDR3 is TGTGCCTGGAGTGTATTGGGAGGGTCCTACAATGAGCAGTTCTTC. Protein: CAWSVLGGSYNEQFF.

The rearrangement links TRBV28 to TRBJ1-1; 9 nucleotides align to TRBD1. This CDR3 has 14 residues. Germline V gene sequence: CDR1 MDHEN, CDR2 SYDVKM. The junction had 6 bases not matched to a gene; V was cut back by 5 bases and J by 5 bases. The CDR3 spells CASSPGTGPTEAFF. In DNA, the CDR3 is TGTGCCAGCAGTCCCGGGACAGGGCCTACTGAAGCTTTCTTT.

This sequence joins TRBV4-1 and TRBJ2-2; the match to TRBD2 covers 12 bases. The length of the CDR3 is 18 residues. Trimming removed 4 bases from V and 5 bases from J; junction bases left unmatched: 11. CDR1 is MGHRA and CDR2 is YSYEKL in the germline V gene. The DNA for the CDR3 is TGCGCCAGCAGCCGGAACCTGCTAGCGGGAGGGTCGACCGGGGAGCTGTTTTTT. Its protein product is CASSRNLLAGGSTGELFF.

V gene TRBV9 combines with J gene TRBJ2-6; TRBD2 agrees at 12 bases. CDR1 is SGDLS, CDR2 YYNGEE, per germline. J lost 0 bases, V lost 4 bases, and 11 bases had no gene match. The CDR3 runs 20 residues. The CDR3 loop is CASSFRLAGGPISGANVLTF. In DNA, the CDR3 is TGTGCCAGCAGCTTTCGGCTAGCGGGAGGGCCTATCTCTGGGGCCAACGTCCTGACTTTC. The whole variable domain, remainder taken from reference TRBV9 and TRBJ2-6, is DSGVTQTPKHLITATGQRVTLRCSPRSGDLSVYWYQQSLDQGLQFLIQYYNGEERAKGNILERFSAQQFPDLHSELNLSSLELGDSALYFCASSFRLAGGPISGANVLTFGAGSRLTVL.

V is TRBV5-1 and J is TRBJ2-7, with D maybe TRBD1 (5 bases). Germline assignment: CDR1 SGHRS and CDR2 YFSETQ. Trimming cost V 0 bases and J 4 bases, with 14 bases left between them. The CDR3 consists of 15 residues. The chain's CDR3 is CASSLVTGGHYEQYF. The CDR3 coding sequence is TGCGCCAGCAGCTTGGTCACGGGCGGACATTACGAGCAGTACTTC.

The rearrangement uses TRBV2 and TRBJ1-5, with a tentative D call TRBD1 (5 bases). The CDR3 extends over 14 amino acids. Trimming took 8 bases from V and 7 from J, leaving 18 bases between them. Germline lookup yields CDR1 SNHLY and CDR2 FYNNEI. CDR3 in DNA: TGTGCCAGCCAGAGTCGGCAGGGTCACCAGCCCCAGCATTTT. This translates into CASQSRQGHQPQHF.

The chain recombines TRBV29-1 with TRBJ1-1; tentatively, D is TRBD1 (6 bases). Germline V gene data show CDR1 as SQVTM and CDR2 as ANQGSEA. The CDR3 is made up of 14 amino acids. V was shortened by 3 bases and J by 3 bases, with 14 bases between the two germline ends. The chain's CDR3 is CSVESYREHTEAFF. As DNA, the CDR3 is TGCAGCGTTGAGAGTTACAGGGAGCACACTGAAGCTTTCTTT.

V gene TRBV7-9 combines with J gene TRBJ1-1, with 11 bases lining up with TRBD1. V shed 4 bases and J 4 bases; nucleotides not matched to a gene: 5. Germline V CDR1 and CDR2: SEHNR, FQNEAQ (reference sequence). This CDR3 has 15 amino acids. The CDR3 nucleotides read TGTGCCAGCAGCTCCACCGGGACAGGGGGCACTGAAGCTTTCTTT. It codes for CASSSTGTGGTEAFF.

The genes are TRBV29-1 and TRBJ2-1; TRBD2 aligns across 8 bases. V dropped 5 bases and J dropped 2; count of bases not matched to a gene: 2. Germline V gene data show CDR1 as SQVTM and CDR2 as ANQGSEA. This CDR3 region has 13 residues. The CDR3: CSVPGLAYNEQFF. CDR3 nucleotide sequence: TGCAGCGTTCCGGGACTAGCCTACAATGAGCAGTTCTTC.

This clone was detected once. The chain combines TRBV5-6 with TRBJ2-5, with a weak D call TRBD1 (6 bases). The V and J ends lost 4 bases and 4 bases respectively, with 14 bases between them. This CDR3 has 14 residues. Germline values: CDR1 SGHDT, CDR2 YYEEEE. The CDR3 DNA is TGTGCCAGCAGCCCGGAAGGGACACGAGAGACCCAGTACTTC. It codes for CASSPEGTRETQYF.

This clone was counted once. The chain carries TRBV6-6 and TRBJ2-3; a weak D match, TRBD2 (6 bases). The CDR3 spans 15 residues. Germline-derived CDR1 and CDR2 are MNHNY and SVGAGI (reference sequence). The V and J ends lost 2 bases and 0 bases respectively, with 9 bases between them. The DNA for the CDR3 is TGTGCCAGCAGTTACGGGAGGTTTAGCACAGATACGCAGTATTTT. This sequence encodes CASSYGRFSTDTQYF.

The V and J genes are TRBV10-1 and TRBJ2-5; unclear D gene. The CDR3 contains 12 residues. V was trimmed by 7 bases and J by 1 base, leaving 7 bases between them. Germline V CDR1 and CDR2: WNHNN, SYGVQD (reference sequence). This CDR3 is CASTLAQETQYF. CDR3 nucleotides: TGCGCCAGCACCTTGGCCCAAGAGACCCAGTACTTC.

The rearrangement links TRBV27 to TRBJ2-1; D unclear. V lost 3 bases to trimming and J lost 5 bases, with 14 bases between them. The germline V gene encodes CDR1 MNHEY and CDR2 SMNVEV (reference sequence). The CDR3 is 15 amino acids. The CDR3 protein is CASSLVTPQNNEQFF. The CDR3 DNA follows: TGTGCCAGCAGTTTGGTTACCCCGCAGAACAATGAGCAGTTCTTC.

This chain joins TRBV30 and TRBJ1-5, with D perhaps matching TRBD1 (6 bases). Germline V gives CDR1 GTSNPN, CDR2 SVGIG (reference sequence). V lost 0 bases and J 7 bases, leaving 16 bases between the germline ends. CDR3 length: 15 residues. The chain's CDR3 is CAWSVGGGVYQPQHF. The DNA for the CDR3 is TGTGCCTGGAGTGTAGGGGGTGGGGTATACCAGCCCCAGCATTTT.

By proportion, this clone is medium-sized (0.01 to 0.1%). The V gene is TRBV5-1, the J gene TRBJ2-1, with D hard to call. CDR3 length: 11 residues. Per the germline V gene, CDR1 is SGHRS and CDR2 is YFSETQ. The V and J ends lost 0 bases and 8 bases respectively, with 3 bases between them. Here the CDR3 DNA reads TGCGCCAGCAGCTTGGCTGATGAGCAGTTCTTC. Its translation: CASSLADEQFF.

The table lists this clone with a count of one. The chain is built from TRBV19 and TRBJ2-1; 11 bases map to TRBD2. The length of the CDR3 is 14 residues. Germline CDR1 reads LNHDA; CDR2 reads SQIVND (reference sequence). Germline trimming cut 10 bases from V and 4 bases from J; bases unmatched to any gene: 6. CDR3 nucleotide sequence: TGTGCCACCTGGACTAGCGGGCCGTACAATGAGCAGTTCTTC. It encodes CATWTSGPYNEQFF.

The J gene is TRBJ1-1, the V gene TRBV29-1; 11 bases align to TRBD1. The junction had 9 bases not matched to a gene; V was cut back by 5 bases and J by 1 base. Germline CDR1 reads SQVTM; CDR2 reads ANQGSEA. The CDR3 loop spans 16 amino acids. The CDR3 coding sequence is TGCAGCGTTTCGGGACAGGGGGGGATTGCGAACACTGAAGCTTTCTTT. Translating it yields CSVSGQGGIANTEAFF.